These T cell receptor beta chains were read from a single sample in a study of T cell responses to AZD1222 COVID-19 vaccine. Here immunoSEQ multiplex PCR was the method, and the copy in TCRdb shows in-frame clones only, minus some. The table records about 150,000 clones, approximately 80% of them present only once. Sequences were derived from peripheral blood, sampled on day 0 of AZD1222 vaccination. Receptors originate from an adult in good health. Both conserved end residues are part of each CDR3. The D gene is left open where the match is weak.

v_call	j_call	d_call	cdr3_aa
TRBV9	TRBJ1-5	NA	CASSTDAGSNQLQHF
TRBV5-1	TRBJ1-1	TRBD1	CASSFEGAATEAFF
TRBV30	TRBJ1-5	NA	CAWSVGSDSNQPQHF
TRBV14	TRBJ2-1	NA	CASSGRPAGEQFF
TRBV5-4	TRBJ1-2	NA	CASSGSGMRDYTF
TRBV28	TRBJ1-2	NA	CASSFSQGGYTF
TRBV18	TRBJ1-2	TRBD1	CASSSGTEKSFLTFF
TRBV5-1	TRBJ1-1	TRBD1	CASSSGQGPTEAFF
TRBV18	TRBJ1-3	TRBD1	CASSIPGQGGNTIYF
TRBV28	TRBJ2-7	NA	CASSSSAYEQYF
TRBV5-1	TRBJ2-5	NA	CASSPGDKGETQYF
TRBV4-1	TRBJ1-4	TRBD1	CASSTGGRTNEKLFF
TRBV12-3/TRBV12-4	TRBJ1-3	NA	CASISILGNTIYF
TRBV28	TRBJ1-5	NA	CASSSGQGGVQPQHF
TRBV3-1/TRBV3-2	TRBJ1-2	NA	CASSQDPRGVGGYTF